This TCR beta chain is from a study of cytomegalovirus exposure and HLA in healthy donors. Per germline, CDR1 LGHNA and CDR2 YNFKEQ. There are 16 residues in the CDR3. V was clipped by 0 bases and J by 0 bases; unmatched bases: 2. The table lists this clone with a few counts. Vbeta (60) and Jbeta (13) primers were used in the PCR. TCRdb's table, derived via immunoSEQ multiplex PCR, lists solely in-frame clones and lacks some. The repertoire has around 160,000 clones, about 71% of them found once; the top ten carry approximately 2.8%. The source of this sequence is a woman between 40 and 50 years old in good health and CMV-seropositive. The chain joins TRBV4-2 to TRBJ1-3; 7 nucleotides line up with TRBD1. The sample taken for sequencing was PBMCs. The CDR3 spells CASSQEGQISGNTIYF. CDR3 nucleotides: TGTGCCAGCAGCCAAGAGGGACAGATCTCTGGAAACACCATATATTTT.